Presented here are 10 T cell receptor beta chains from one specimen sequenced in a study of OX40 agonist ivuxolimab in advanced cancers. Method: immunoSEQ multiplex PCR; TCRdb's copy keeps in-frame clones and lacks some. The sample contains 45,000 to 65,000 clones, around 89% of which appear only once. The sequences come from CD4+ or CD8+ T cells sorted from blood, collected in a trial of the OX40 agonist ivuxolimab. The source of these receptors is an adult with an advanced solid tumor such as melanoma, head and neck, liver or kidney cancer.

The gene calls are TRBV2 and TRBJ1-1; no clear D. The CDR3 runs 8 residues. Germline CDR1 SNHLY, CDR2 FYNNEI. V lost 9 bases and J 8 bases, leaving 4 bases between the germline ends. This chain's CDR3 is CARGEAFF. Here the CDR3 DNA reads TGTGCCAGAGGCGAAGCTTTCTTT.

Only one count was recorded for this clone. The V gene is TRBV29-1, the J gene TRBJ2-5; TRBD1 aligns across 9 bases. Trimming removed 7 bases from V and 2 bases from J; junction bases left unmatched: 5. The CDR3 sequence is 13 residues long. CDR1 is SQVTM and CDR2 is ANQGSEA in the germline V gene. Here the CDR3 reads CSALTGGQETQYF. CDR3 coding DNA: TGCAGCGCTTTGACAGGGGGACAAGAGACCCAGTACTTC.

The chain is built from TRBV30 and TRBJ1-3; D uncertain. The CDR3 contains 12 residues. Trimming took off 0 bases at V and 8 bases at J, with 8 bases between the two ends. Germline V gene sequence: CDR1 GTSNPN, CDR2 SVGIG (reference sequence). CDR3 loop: CAWSVGLDTIYF. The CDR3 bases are TGTGCCTGGAGTGTAGGGTTGGACACCATATATTTT.

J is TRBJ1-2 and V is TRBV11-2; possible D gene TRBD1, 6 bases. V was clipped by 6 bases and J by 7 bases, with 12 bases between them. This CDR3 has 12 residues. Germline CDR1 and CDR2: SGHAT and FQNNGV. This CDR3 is CASRQGEGGYTF. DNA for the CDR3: TGTGCCAGCAGACAGGGAGAAGGTGGCTACACCTTC.

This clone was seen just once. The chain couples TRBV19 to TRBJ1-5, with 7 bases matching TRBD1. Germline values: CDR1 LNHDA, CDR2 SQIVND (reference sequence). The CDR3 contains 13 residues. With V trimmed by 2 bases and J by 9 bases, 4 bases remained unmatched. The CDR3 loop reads CASSIQGGGPQHF. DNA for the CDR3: TGTGCCAGTAGTATACAGGGGGGAGGGCCCCAGCATTTT.

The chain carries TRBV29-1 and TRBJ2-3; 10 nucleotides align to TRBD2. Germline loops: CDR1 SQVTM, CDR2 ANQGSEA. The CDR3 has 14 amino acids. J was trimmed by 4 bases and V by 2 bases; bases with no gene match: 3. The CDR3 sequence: CSVELAGVADTQYF. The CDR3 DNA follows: TGCAGCGTTGAACTAGCGGGAGTGGCAGATACGCAGTATTTT.

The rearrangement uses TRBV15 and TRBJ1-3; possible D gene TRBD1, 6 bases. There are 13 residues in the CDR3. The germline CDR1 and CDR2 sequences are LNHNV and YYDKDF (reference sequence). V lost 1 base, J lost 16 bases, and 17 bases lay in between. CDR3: CATSRVGGLERYF. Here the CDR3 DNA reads TGTGCCACCAGCAGAGTCGGGGGCCTGGAGAGGTATTTT.

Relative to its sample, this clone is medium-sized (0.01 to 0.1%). CDR3 nucleotide sequence: TGTGCCAGCGGGACAGGAAGAGTGTCCTACGAGCAGTACTTC. Its protein product is CASGTGRVSYEQYF. V is TRBV6-5 and J is TRBJ2-7; the match to TRBD1 covers 8 bases. Looked up from germline, CDR1 is MNHEY and CDR2 is SVGAGI. J lost 1 base, V lost 8 bases, and 7 bases had no gene match. The CDR3 consists of 14 residues.

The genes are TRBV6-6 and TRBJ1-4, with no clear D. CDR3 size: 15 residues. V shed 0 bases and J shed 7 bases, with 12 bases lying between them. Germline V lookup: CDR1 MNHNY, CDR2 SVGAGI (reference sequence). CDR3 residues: CASSYSAGEGEKLFF. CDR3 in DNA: TGTGCCAGCAGTTACTCGGCCGGTGAGGGTGAAAAACTGTTTTTT.

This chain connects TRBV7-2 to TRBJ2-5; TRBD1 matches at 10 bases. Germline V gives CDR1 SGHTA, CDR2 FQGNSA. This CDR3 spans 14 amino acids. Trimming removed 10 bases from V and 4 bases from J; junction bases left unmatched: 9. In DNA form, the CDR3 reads TGTGCCACCGGACAGGGGGTATTGTTAGAGACCCAGTACTTC. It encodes CATGQGVLLETQYF.